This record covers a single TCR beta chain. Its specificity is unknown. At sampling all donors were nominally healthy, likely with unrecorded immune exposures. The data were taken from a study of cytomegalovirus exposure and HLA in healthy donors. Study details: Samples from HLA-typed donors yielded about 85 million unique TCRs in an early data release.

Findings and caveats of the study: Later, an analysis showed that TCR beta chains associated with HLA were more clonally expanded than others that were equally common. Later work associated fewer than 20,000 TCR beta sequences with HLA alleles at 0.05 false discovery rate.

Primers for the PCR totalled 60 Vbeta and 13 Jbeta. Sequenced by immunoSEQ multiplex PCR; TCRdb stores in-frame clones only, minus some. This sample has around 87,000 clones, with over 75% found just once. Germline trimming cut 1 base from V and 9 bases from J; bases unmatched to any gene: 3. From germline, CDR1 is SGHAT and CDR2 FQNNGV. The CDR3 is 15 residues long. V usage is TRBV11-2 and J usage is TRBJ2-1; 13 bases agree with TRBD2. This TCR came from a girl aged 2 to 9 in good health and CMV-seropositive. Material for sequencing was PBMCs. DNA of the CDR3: TGTGCCAGCAGCTTAGGGACTAGCGGGAGTGGTGAGCAGTTCTTC. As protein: CASSLGTSGSGEQFF.